This TCR beta chain was identified in a study of graft-versus-host responses after intestinal transplantation. Whole-study context: As for transplant type, recipients had multivisceral, liver-intestinal, or isolated intestinal grafts. Anti-thymocyte globulin induction was given to all recipients, followed by tacrolimus and steroids for 2 to 3 years.

The ends were cut back, 0 bases at V and 5 bases at J, with 11 bases in the middle. The CDR3 runs 15 residues. Germline lookup yields CDR1 ENHRY and CDR2 SYGVKD. This table comes from immunoSEQ multiplex PCR, and its TCRdb copy is limited to in-frame clones, with some not included. The table records under 65,000 clones, 94% of them present only once. Details on this clone: What it binds is unknown.

Notes on the study in general: Declines in HvG clones occurring early post-transplant were associated with peak circulating GvH clone levels. Detection of GvH clones occurred in recipient marrow, and some had their first appearance in ileum or blood.

Sequencing was performed on unstimulated CD4+ T cells sorted from spleen or lymph node cells, taken before transplant. The chain carries TRBV10-3 and TRBJ1-5, with D maybe TRBD1 (5 bases). This receptor was obtained from a human donor who was the organ donor for an intestinal transplant. As DNA, the CDR3 is TGTGCCATCAGTGAGTCGGGCAGGGATCATCAGCCCCAGCATTTT. Translated, it gives CAISESGRDHQPQHF.